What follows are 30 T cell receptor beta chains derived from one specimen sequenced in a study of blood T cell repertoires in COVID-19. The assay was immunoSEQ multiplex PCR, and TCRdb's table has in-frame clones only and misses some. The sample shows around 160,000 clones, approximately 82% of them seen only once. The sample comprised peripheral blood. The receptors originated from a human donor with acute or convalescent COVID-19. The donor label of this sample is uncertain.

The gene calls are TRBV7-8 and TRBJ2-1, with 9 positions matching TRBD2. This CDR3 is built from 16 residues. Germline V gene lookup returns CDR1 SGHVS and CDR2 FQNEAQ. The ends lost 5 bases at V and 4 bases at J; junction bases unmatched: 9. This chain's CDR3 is CASSPLAGSYYNEQFF. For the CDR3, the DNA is TGTGCCAGCAGCCCTCTAGCGGGGAGTTATTACAATGAGCAGTTCTTC. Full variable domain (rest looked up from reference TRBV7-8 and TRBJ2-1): GAGVSQSPRYKVAKRGQDVALRCDPISGHVSLFWYQQALGQGPEFLTYFQNEAQLDKSGLPSDRFFAERPEGSVSTLKIQRTQQEDSAVYLCASSPLAGSYYNEQFFGPGTRLTVL.

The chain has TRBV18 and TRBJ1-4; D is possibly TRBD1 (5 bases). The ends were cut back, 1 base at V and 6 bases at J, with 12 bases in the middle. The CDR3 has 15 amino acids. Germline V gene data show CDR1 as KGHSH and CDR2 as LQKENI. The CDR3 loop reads CASSPRRGVDEKLFF. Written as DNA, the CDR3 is TGTGCCAGCTCACCACGTCGGGGGGTGGATGAAAAACTGTTTTTT.

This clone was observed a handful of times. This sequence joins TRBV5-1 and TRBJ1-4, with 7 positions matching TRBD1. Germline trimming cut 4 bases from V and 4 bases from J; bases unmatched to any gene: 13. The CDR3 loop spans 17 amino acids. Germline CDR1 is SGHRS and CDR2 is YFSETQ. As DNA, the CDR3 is TGCGCCAGCAGCCCTACAGGGGACCCAAATTTTAATGAAAAACTGTTTTTT. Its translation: CASSPTGDPNFNEKLFF.

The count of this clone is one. In DNA, the CDR3 is TGTGCCAGCAGCGGGGTCTCCACACTAGCTAGCACAGATACGCAGTATTTT. Its protein is CASSGVSTLASTDTQYF. This chain joins TRBV5-4 and TRBJ2-3; weak D call: TRBD2 (6 bases). Trimming shortened V by 4 bases and J by 0 bases, and 18 bases separated the two germline ends. The germline CDR1 and CDR2 sequences are SGHNT and YYREEE (reference sequence). The CDR3 is 17 residues long.

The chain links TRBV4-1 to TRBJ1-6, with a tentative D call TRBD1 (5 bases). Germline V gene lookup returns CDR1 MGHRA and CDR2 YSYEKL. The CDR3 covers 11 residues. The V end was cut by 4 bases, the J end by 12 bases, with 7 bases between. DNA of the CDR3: TGCGCCAGCAGCCCCGGGGGACCCCTCCACTTT. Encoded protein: CASSPGGPLHF.

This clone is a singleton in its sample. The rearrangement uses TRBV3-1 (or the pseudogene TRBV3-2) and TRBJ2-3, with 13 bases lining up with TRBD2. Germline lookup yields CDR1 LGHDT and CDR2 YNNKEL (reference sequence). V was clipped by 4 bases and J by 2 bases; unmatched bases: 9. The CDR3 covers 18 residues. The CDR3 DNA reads TGTGCCAGCAGCCCGTCGACTAGCGGGGGGCTATACACAGATACGCAGTATTTT. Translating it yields CASSPSTSGGLYTDTQYF.

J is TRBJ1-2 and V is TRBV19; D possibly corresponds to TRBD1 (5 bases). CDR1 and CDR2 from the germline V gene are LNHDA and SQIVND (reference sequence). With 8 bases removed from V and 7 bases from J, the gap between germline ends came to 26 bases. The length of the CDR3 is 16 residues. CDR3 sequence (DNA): TGTGCCAGTTTCTCCCGGGGGGAGTCTATGGCTGGTGGCTACACCTTC. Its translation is CASFSRGESMAGGYTF. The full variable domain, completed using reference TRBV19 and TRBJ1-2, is DGGITQSPKYLFRKEGQNVTLSCEQNLNHDAMYWYRQDPGQGLRLIYYSQIVNDFQKGDIAEGYSVSREKKESFPLTVTSAQKNPTAFYLCASFSRGESMAGGYTFGSGTRLTVV.

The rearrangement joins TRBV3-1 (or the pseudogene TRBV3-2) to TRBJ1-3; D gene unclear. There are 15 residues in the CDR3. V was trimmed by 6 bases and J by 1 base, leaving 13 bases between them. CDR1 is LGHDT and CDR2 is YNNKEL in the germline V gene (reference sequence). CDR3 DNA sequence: TGTGCCAGCAGTTCAAGGCCCGGGTCTGGAAACACCATATATTTT. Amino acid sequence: CASSSRPGSGNTIYF.

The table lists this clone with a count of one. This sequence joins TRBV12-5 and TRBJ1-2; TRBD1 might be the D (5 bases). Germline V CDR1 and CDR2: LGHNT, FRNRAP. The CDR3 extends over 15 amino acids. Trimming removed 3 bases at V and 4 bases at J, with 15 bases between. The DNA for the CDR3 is TGTGCTAGTGGTTTCGCGGGACCGCTTGGCTATGGCTACACCTTC. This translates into CASGFAGPLGYGYTF. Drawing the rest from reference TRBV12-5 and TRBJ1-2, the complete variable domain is DARVTQTPRHKVTEMGQEVTMRCQPILGHNTVFWYRQTMMQGLELLAYFRNRAPLDDSGMPKDRFSAEMPDATLATLKIQPSEPRDSAVYFCASGFAGPLGYGYTFGSGTRLTVV.

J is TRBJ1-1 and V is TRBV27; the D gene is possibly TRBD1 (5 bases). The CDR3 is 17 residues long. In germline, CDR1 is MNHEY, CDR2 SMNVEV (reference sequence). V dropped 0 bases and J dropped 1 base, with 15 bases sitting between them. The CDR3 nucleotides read TGTGCCAGCAGTTTATCACCCCGGACCACAGGGAACACTGAAGCTTTCTTT. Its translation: CASSLSPRTTGNTEAFF.

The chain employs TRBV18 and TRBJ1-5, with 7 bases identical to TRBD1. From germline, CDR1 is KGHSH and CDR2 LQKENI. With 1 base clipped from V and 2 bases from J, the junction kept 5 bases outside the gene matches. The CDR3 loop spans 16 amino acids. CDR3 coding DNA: TGTGCCAGCTCACCACAGGGGGCGTCGGGCAATCAGCCCCAGCATTTT. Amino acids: CASSPQGASGNQPQHF.

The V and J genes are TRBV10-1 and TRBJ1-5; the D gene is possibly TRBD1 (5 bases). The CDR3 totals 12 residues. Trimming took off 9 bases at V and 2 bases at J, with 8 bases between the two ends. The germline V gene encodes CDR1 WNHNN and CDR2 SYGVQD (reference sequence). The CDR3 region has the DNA TGCGCCAGTTCGACAGGCAATCAGCCCCAGCATTTT. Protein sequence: CASSTGNQPQHF.

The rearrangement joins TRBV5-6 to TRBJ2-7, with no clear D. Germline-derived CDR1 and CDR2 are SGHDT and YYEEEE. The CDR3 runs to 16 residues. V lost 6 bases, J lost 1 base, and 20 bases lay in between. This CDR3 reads CASTSSVRRSSYEQYF. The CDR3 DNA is TGTGCCAGCACCTCGTCAGTACGGCGGTCGTCCTACGAGCAGTACTTC.

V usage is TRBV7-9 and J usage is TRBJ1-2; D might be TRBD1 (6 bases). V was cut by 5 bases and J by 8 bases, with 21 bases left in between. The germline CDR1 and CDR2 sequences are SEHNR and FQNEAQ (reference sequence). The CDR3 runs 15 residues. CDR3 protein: CASSQISGAAMGYTF. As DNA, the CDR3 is TGTGCCAGCAGCCAAATCTCAGGGGCCGCTATGGGCTACACCTTC. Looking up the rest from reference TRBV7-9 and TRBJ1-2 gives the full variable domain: DTGVSQNPRHKITKRGQNVTFRCDPISEHNRLYWYRQTLGQGPEFLTYFQNEAQLEKSRLLSDRFSAERPKGSFSTLEIQRTEQGDSAMYLCASSQISGAAMGYTFGSGTRLTVV.

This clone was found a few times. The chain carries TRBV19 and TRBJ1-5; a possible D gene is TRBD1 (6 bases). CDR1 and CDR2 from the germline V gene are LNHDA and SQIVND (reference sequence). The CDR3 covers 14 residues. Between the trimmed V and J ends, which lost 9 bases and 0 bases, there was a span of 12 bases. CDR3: CASQTGDSNQPQHF. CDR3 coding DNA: TGTGCCAGCCAGACAGGAGATAGCAATCAGCCCCAGCATTTT.

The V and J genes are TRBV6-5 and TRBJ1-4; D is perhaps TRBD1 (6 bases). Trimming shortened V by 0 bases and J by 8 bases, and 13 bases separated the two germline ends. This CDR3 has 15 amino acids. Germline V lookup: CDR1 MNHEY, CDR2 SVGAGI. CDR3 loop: CASSYSGAGEEKLFF. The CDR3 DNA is TGTGCCAGCAGTTACTCGGGGGCGGGAGAAGAAAAACTGTTTTTT.

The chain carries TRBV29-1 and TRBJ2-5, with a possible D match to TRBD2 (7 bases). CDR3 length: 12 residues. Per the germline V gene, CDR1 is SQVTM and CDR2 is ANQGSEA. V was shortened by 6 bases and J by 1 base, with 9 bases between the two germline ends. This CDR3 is CSVGGAQETQYF. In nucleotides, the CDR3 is TGCAGCGTGGGGGGGGCCCAAGAGACCCAGTACTTC.

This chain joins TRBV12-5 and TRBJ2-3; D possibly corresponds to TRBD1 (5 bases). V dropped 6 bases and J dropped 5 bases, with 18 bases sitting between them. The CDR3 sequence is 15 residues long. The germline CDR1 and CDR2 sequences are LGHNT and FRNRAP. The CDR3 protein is CASGPISGAKDTQYF. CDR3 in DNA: TGTGCTAGTGGCCCAATAAGTGGGGCAAAAGATACGCAGTATTTT.

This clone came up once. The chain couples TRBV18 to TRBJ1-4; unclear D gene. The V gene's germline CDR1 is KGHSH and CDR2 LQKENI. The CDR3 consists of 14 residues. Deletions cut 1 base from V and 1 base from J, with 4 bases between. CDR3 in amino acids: CASSPLRTNEKLFF. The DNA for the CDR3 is TGTGCCAGCTCACCACTCAGAACTAATGAAAAACTGTTTTTT. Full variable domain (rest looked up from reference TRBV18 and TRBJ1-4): NAGVMQNPRHLVRRRGQEARLRCSPMKGHSHVYWYRQLPEEGLKFMVYLQKENIIDESGMPKERFSAEFPKEGPSILRIQQVVRGDSAAYFCASSPLRTNEKLFFGSGTQLSVL.

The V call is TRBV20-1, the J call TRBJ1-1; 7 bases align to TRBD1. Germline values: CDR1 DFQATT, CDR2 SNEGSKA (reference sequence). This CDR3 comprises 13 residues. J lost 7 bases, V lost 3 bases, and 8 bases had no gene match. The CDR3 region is CSASIGGEFEAFF. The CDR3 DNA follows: TGCAGTGCTAGTATAGGGGGCGAATTTGAAGCTTTCTTT.

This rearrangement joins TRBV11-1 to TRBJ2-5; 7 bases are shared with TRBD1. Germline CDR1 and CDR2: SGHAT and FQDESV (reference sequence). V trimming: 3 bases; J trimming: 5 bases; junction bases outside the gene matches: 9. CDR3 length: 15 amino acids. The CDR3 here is CASSFGNRGGETQYF. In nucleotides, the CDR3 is TGTGCCAGCAGCTTCGGTAACAGGGGCGGTGAGACCCAGTACTTC.

The CDR3 DNA is TGTGCCAGCAGCCTCAGCACCTACAGCGGATACGGGCCCCAGCATTTT. Protein product: CASSLSTYSGYGPQHF. This chain links TRBV3-1 (or the pseudogene TRBV3-2) with TRBJ1-5, with D uncertain. Trimming pared 4 bases from V and 9 bases from J, leaving 22 bases between. CDR1 LGHDT and CDR2 YNNKEL come from the germline V gene (reference sequence). The CDR3 is made up of 16 amino acids.

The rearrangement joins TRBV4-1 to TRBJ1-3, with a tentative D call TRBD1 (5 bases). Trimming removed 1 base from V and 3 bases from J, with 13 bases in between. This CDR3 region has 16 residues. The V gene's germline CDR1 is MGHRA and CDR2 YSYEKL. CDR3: CASSQGLDRFGNTIYF. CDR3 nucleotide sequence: TGCGCCAGCAGCCAAGGCTTAGACAGATTTGGAAACACCATATATTTT.

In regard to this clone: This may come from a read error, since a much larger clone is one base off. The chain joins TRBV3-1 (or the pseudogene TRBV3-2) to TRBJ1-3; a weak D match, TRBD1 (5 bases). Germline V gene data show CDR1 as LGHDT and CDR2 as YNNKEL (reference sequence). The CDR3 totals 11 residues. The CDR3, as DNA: TGTGCCAGCAACCAATTCAGGGCCATATATTTT. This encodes CASNQFRAIYF.

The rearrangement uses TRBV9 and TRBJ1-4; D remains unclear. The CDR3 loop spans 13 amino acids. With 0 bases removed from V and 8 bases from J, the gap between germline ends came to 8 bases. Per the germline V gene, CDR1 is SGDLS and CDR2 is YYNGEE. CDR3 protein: CASSVERKEKLFF. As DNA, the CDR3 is TGTGCCAGCAGCGTAGAGAGGAAGGAAAAACTGTTTTTT.

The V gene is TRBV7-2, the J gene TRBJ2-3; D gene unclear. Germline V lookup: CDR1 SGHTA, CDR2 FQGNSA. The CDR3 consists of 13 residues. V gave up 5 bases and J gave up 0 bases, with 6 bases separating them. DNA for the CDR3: TGTGCCAGCAGCCCCTCTAGCACAGATACGCAGTATTTT. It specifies CASSPSSTDTQYF.

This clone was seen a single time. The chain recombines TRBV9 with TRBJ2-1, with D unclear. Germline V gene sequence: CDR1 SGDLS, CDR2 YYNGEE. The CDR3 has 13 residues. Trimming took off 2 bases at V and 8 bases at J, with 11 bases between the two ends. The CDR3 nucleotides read TGTGCCAGCAGCGTGGTCCCCCGGGATGAGCAGTTCTTC. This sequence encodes CASSVVPRDEQFF.

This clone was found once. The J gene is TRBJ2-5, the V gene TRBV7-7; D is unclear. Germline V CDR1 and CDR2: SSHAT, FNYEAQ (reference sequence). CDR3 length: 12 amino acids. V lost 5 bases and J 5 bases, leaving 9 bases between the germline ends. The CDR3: CASSPNWETQYF. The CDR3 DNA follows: TGTGCCAGCAGCCCTAACTGGGAGACCCAGTACTTC.

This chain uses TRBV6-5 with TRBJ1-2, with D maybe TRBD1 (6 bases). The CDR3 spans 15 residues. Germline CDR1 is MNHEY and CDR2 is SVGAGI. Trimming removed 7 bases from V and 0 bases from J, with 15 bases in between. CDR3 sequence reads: CASTGRGHSNYGYTF. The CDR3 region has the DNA TGTGCCAGCACCGGCAGGGGACACTCTAACTATGGCTACACCTTC.

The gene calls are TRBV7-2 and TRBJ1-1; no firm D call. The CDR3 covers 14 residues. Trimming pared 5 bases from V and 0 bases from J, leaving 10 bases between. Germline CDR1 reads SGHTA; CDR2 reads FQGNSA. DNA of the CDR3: TGTGCCAGCAGCGGGCTACCCATGAACACTGAAGCTTTCTTT. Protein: CASSGLPMNTEAFF.